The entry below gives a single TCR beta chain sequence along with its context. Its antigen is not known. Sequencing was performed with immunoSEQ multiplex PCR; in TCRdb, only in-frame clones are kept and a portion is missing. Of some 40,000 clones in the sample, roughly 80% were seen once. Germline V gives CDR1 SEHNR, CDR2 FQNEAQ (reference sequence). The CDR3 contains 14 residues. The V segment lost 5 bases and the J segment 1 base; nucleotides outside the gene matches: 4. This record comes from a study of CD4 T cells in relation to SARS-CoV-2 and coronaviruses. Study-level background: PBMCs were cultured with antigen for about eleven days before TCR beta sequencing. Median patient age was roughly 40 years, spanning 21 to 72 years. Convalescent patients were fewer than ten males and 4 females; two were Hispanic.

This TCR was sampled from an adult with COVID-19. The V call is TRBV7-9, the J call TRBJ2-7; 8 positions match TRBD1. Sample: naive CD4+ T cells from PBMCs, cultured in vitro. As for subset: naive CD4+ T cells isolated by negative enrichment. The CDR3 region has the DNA TGTGCCAGCAGCCCACGACAGGGGTCCTACGAGCAGTACTTC. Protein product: CASSPRQGSYEQYF.